These 25 T cell receptor beta chains came from one sample sequenced in a study of blood T cells in healthy people across ages. A J-beta primer mix and a sample-barcoded 5' primer were used in a second PCR of roughly 6 to 11 cycles. Each CDR3 protein is one row after TCRdb ran MiXCR on the 5' RACE reads. The sample contains roughly 680,000 distinct CDR3 sequences, around a fifth of which appear only once. The sample comprised blood. The receptors here all came from a man between 65 and 85 years old in good health.

The chain has TRBV6-2 or TRBV6-3 and TRBJ2-2; 9 positions agree with TRBD1. The CDR3 consists of 15 residues. V gave up 8 bases and J gave up 4 bases; unmatched junction bases: 8. Germline V gives CDR1 MNHEY, CDR2 SVGEGT. In DNA, the CDR3 is TGTGCCAGCTTGACAGGGGGTCATAGCACCGGGGAGCTGTTTTTT. The encoded protein is CASLTGGHSTGELFF.

The chain joins TRBV20-1 to TRBJ2-7; tentatively, D is TRBD2 (6 bases). The ends were cut back, 5 bases at V and 2 bases at J, with 13 bases in the middle. The length of the CDR3 is 13 residues. The germline CDR1 and CDR2 sequences are DFQATT and SNEGSKA (reference sequence). The CDR3 DNA sequence: TGCAGTGCTCCGTCGCAGCGGGCCTACGAGCAGTACTTC. Translated: CSAPSQRAYEQYF.

The V gene is TRBV24-1, the J gene TRBJ1-5, with TRBD1 as a possible D gene (6 bases). V was pared by 6 bases and J by 4 bases, with 9 bases between. Germline V gene lookup returns CDR1 KGHDR and CDR2 SFDVKD. The CDR3 has 13 amino acids. CDR3 in DNA: TGTGCCACCAGTCCGGACAGAAATCAGCCCCAGCATTTT. Protein: CATSPDRNQPQHF.

This sequence joins TRBV20-1 and TRBJ2-7; possibly TRBD1 or TRBD2 for D (6 bases each). The CDR3 is made up of 12 amino acids. Germline V CDR1 and CDR2: DFQATT, SNEGSKA (reference sequence). The CDR3 DNA reads TGCAGCCCGCGGGACACCTCCTACGAGCAGTACTTC. Protein product: CSPRDTSYEQYF.

This clonotype occurred once. The chain couples TRBV7-9 to TRBJ1-6; D gene unclear. The V gene lost 5 bases and the J gene lost 9 bases, with 8 bases spanning the gap. CDR3 size: 12 residues. Germline CDR1 SEHNR, CDR2 FQNEAQ (reference sequence). This CDR3 reads CASSESVSPLHF. The CDR3 bases are TGTGCCAGCAGCGAAAGCGTTTCACCCCTCCACTTT.

This clonotype was seen only a few times. J is TRBJ2-5 and V is TRBV2; 7 bases align to TRBD2. Germline CDR1 SNHLY, CDR2 FYNNEI. The length of the CDR3 is 14 residues. J gave up 1 base and V 7 bases, and 6 bases lay outside the gene matches. This chain's CDR3 is CASKSGGGQETQYF. DNA for the CDR3: TGTGCCAGCAAGTCGGGAGGTGGCCAAGAGACCCAGTACTTC.

The genes are TRBV4-1 and TRBJ2-3; D tentatively fits TRBD1 or TRBD2 (5 bases each). CDR3 length equals 16 residues. From germline, CDR1 is MGHRA and CDR2 YSYEKL. V was pared by 5 bases and J by 1 base, with 16 bases between. CDR3 residues: CASSREGRVRTDTQYF. CDR3 DNA sequence: TGCGCCAGCAGCAGAGAGGGCAGGGTCCGCACAGATACGCAGTATTTT.

The table lists this clonotype with many counts. The chain employs TRBV10-3 and TRBJ2-1, with 8 nucleotides matching TRBD2. Unmatched junction bases numbered 5, after V lost 4 bases and J lost 0 bases. CDR3 length equals 16 residues. CDR1 is ENHRY and CDR2 is SYGVKD in the germline V gene. In DNA, the CDR3 is TGTGCCATCAGTGGGGAGCGGGAGAGCTCCTACAATGAGCAGTTCTTC. Amino acids: CAISGERESSYNEQFF.

This clonotype turned up a few times. V is TRBV11-1 and J is TRBJ2-5; TRBD2 agrees at 8 bases. CDR1 and CDR2 from the germline V gene are SGHAT and FQDESV (reference sequence). V lost 1 base to trimming and J lost 5 bases; unmatched junction nucleotides: 9. CDR3 length: 16 amino acids. CDR3 loop: CASSLGTKRERETQYF. In nucleotides, the CDR3 is TGTGCCAGCAGCTTAGGAACCAAGCGGGAGAGGGAGACCCAGTACTTC.

The chain uses TRBV28 and TRBJ2-4; D not resolved. V was shortened by 9 bases and J by 0 bases, with 24 bases between the two germline ends. The CDR3 has 18 residues. CDR1 and CDR2 from the germline V gene are MDHEN and SYDVKM. CDR3 bases: TGTGCCAGTCCCCGGTGTAGCACTTTGTCGATAGCCAAAAACATTCAGTACTTC. This sequence encodes CASPRCSTLSIAKNIQYF.

This clonotype showed up just a few times. The chain joins TRBV12-3 or TRBV12-4 to TRBJ2-3, with no clear D. V dropped 4 bases and J dropped 6 bases, with 8 bases sitting between them. The CDR3 covers 12 residues. The CDR3 protein is CASSSIPDTQYF. DNA of the CDR3: TGTGCCAGCAGTTCCATCCCCGATACGCAGTATTTT.

This clonotype was picked up a small number of times. One end of the junction does not line up with germline, which may come from a read error. This sequence joins TRBV14 and TRBJ2-5; no reliable D call. The CDR3 runs to 11 residues. Per the germline V gene, CDR1 is SGHDN and CDR2 is FVKESK. CDR3: CASSQSLVEFF. CDR3 sequence (DNA): TGTGCCAGCAGCCAATCTCTAGTTGAGTTCTTC.

This clonotype was seen only a few times. The gene calls are TRBV2 and TRBJ2-3; D unclear. The V and J ends lost 4 bases and 0 bases respectively, with 14 bases between them. The CDR3 has 16 residues. Germline V gene sequence: CDR1 SNHLY, CDR2 FYNNEI. CDR3 protein: CASSGIVTLSTDTQYF. The CDR3 bases are TGTGCCAGCAGTGGAATAGTGACACTTAGCACAGATACGCAGTATTTT.

The rearrangement joins TRBV29-1 to TRBJ1-1; D is ambiguous. The CDR3 length is 13 residues. In germline, CDR1 is SQVTM, CDR2 ANQGSEA. The V gene lost 4 bases and the J gene lost 0 bases, with 9 bases spanning the gap. The CDR3 loop reads CSVVGRLNTEAFF. CDR3 coding DNA: TGCAGCGTTGTTGGCAGACTGAACACTGAAGCTTTCTTT.

There are many counts of this clonotype. The chain uses TRBV6-2 or TRBV6-3 and TRBJ2-5; TRBD2 aligns across 8 bases. This CDR3 has 16 amino acids. Germline-derived CDR1 and CDR2 are MNHEY and SVGEGT. V shed 5 bases, J shed 4 bases, and the junction held 12 bases outside the gene matches. The CDR3 sequence is CASSDGYGLAVETQYF. DNA for the CDR3: TGTGCCAGCAGTGACGGATACGGACTAGCTGTAGAGACCCAGTACTTC.

A few counts support this clonotype. This chain uses TRBV20-1 with TRBJ1-4; 7 bases agree with TRBD1. The CDR3 spans 14 residues. Germline V CDR1 and CDR2: DFQATT, SNEGSKA (reference sequence). V shed 6 bases, J shed 0 bases, and the junction held 4 bases outside the gene matches. DNA for the CDR3: TGCAGTGCGGTAGGGACAGCAACTAATGAAAAACTGTTTTTT. It is translated as CSAVGTATNEKLFF.

A few counts support this clonotype. V and J are TRBV5-4 and TRBJ1-2; no firm D call. CDR1 and CDR2 (germline): SGHNT, YYREEE (reference sequence). V was pared by 4 bases and J by 4 bases, with 17 bases between. The CDR3 has 15 amino acids. CDR3 sequence: CASSPNVDKLYGYTF. CDR3 DNA sequence: TGTGCCAGCAGCCCAAACGTCGACAAGCTCTATGGCTACACCTTC.

This chain connects TRBV10-3 to TRBJ1-2, with 8 bases matching TRBD1. The CDR3 is made up of 16 amino acids. J gave up 6 bases and V 2 bases, and 11 bases lay outside the gene matches. Germline-derived CDR1 and CDR2 are ENHRY and SYGVKD. In nucleotides, the CDR3 is TGTGCCATCAGTGAGCCAGACAGGGGAGTAATGGATGGCTACACCTTC. Translated, it gives CAISEPDRGVMDGYTF.

In this sample, this clonotype turned up many times. The chain combines TRBV12-3 or TRBV12-4 with TRBJ1-5; D may be TRBD1 (5 bases). The CDR3 runs to 13 residues. V was clipped by 5 bases and J by 3 bases, with 8 bases between them. DNA of the CDR3: TGTGCCAGCAGTCGACAGCACAATCAGCCCCAGCATTTT. Translated: CASSRQHNQPQHF.

This clonotype showed up many times. The chain carries TRBV29-1 and TRBJ2-3; 10 nucleotides match TRBD2. Germline trimming cut 4 bases from V and 2 bases from J; bases unmatched to any gene: 9. Germline V lookup: CDR1 SQVTM, CDR2 ANQGSEA. The CDR3 spans 16 residues. The CDR3 DNA follows: TGCAGCGTTGGCCTAGCGGGAGCGGGCCCCACAGATACGCAGTATTTT. This codes for CSVGLAGAGPTDTQYF.

There are a few counts of this clonotype. At one end, the junction sequence differs from germline, possibly due to a read error. The CDR3 sequence: CASSAGGRTTNEKLLF. Here the CDR3 DNA reads TGTGCCAGCAGCGCAGGGGGCAGGACAACTAATGAAAAACTGCTTTTT. The chain carries TRBV9 and TRBJ1-4; 8 nucleotides align to TRBD1. The germline V gene has CDR1 SGDLS and CDR2 YYNGEE. The CDR3 runs to 16 residues.

The V call is TRBV25-1, the J call TRBJ2-1; 12 nucleotides align to TRBD2. J gave up 8 bases and V 6 bases, and 8 bases lay outside the gene matches. This CDR3 contains 15 residues. Per germline, CDR1 MGHDK and CDR2 SYGVNS. CDR3: CASRKTSGSRHEQFF. The DNA of the CDR3 is TGTGCCAGCAGGAAGACTAGCGGGAGTAGGCATGAGCAGTTCTTC.

A remark on this clonotype: One end of the junction varies from germline; a read error may be responsible. V gene TRBV29-1 combines with J gene TRBJ2-7; D is undetermined. CDR1 SQVTM and CDR2 ANQGSEA come from the germline V gene. The CDR3 runs 10 residues. CDR3 nucleotides: TGCAGCCCATCAATTTACGAGCAGTGCTTC. Protein product: CSPSIYEQCF.

In its sample, this clonotype was seen a few times. The chain employs TRBV5-1 and TRBJ1-6; D gene ambiguous. CDR3 length: 12 residues. Per the germline V gene, CDR1 is SGHRS and CDR2 is YFSETQ. With 7 bases removed from V and 11 bases from J, the gap between germline ends came to 13 bases. Here the CDR3 DNA reads TGCGCCAGCCATAAAGAAGGCACACCCCTCCACTTT. This encodes CASHKEGTPLHF. The full variable domain, rest sourced from reference TRBV5-1 and TRBJ1-6, is KAGVTQTPRYLIKTRGQQVTLSCSPISGHRSVSWYQQTPGQGLQFLFEYFSETQRNKGNFPGRFSGRQFSNSRSEMNVSTLELGDSALYLCASHKEGTPLHFGNGTRLTVT.

The genes are TRBV6-2 or TRBV6-3 and TRBJ2-1; D is uncertain. This CDR3 is 11 amino acids long. The germline CDR1 and CDR2 sequences are MNHEY and SVGEGT. V shed 7 bases and J shed 8 bases, with 9 bases lying between them. As DNA, the CDR3 is TGTGCCAGCATGGCGGTGCATGAGCAGTTCTTC. Amino acid sequence: CASMAVHEQFF.